These 20 T cell receptor beta chains were all obtained from the same sample, sequenced in a study of low-dose radiotherapy and immunotherapy resistance in tumors. Time point noted: before trial treatment. Primers targeting TRAV and TRBV primed first-strand cDNA, covering alpha and beta chains. TCR amplification used roughly 20 PCR cycles, a constant-region primer and a V-primer adapter. TCRdb itself ran the reads through MiXCR, one entry per CDR3 protein. The table lists about 60,000 distinct CDR3 sequences, approximately 26% of them singletons. This sample comprised PBMCs, obtained before treatment. These receptors originate from a male donor with prostate cancer.

Worth noting for this clonotype: One base separates it from a far larger clone, so it is likely a read error. The chain carries TRBV13 and TRBJ2-1; 9 positions match TRBD1. V lost 5 bases, J lost 4 bases, and 6 bases stayed unmatched. The CDR3 consists of 15 residues. Germline V gives CDR1 PRHDT, CDR2 FYEKMQ (reference sequence). CDR3 sequence reads: CASSGWGQGYNEQFF. CDR3 bases: TGTGCCAGCAGCGGCTGGGGACAGGGATACAATGAGCAGTTCTTC. Complete variable domain (other parts from reference TRBV13 and TRBJ2-1): AAGVIQSPRHLIKEKRETATLKCYPIPRHDTVYWYQQGPGQDPQFLISFYEKMQSDKGSIPDRFSAQQFSDYHSELNMSSLELGDSALYFCASSGWGQGYNEQFFGPGTRLTVL.

This clonotype was seen repeatedly, ten times or more. The chain employs TRBV6-2 or TRBV6-3 and TRBJ2-4, with a tentative D call TRBD2 (7 bases). Germline CDR1 reads MNHEY; CDR2 reads SVGEGT. CDR3 length: 15 residues. V lost 6 bases and J lost 8, with 20 bases in between. The CDR3 here is CASSSTGQGRDIQYF. The CDR3 DNA reads TGTGCCAGCAGCTCCACCGGGCAGGGGAGGGACATTCAGTACTTC.

The rearrangement links TRBV28 to TRBJ1-3; D is possibly TRBD1 (6 bases). CDR3 length: 17 amino acids. Trimming took off 7 bases at V and 0 bases at J, with 19 bases between the two ends. The germline V gene encodes CDR1 MDHEN and CDR2 SYDVKM. CDR3: CASNGARGGSSGNTIYF. The CDR3 bases are TGTGCCAGCAACGGGGCAAGGGGGGGGAGCTCTGGAAACACCATATATTTT.

This clonotype was observed many times. The genes are TRBV20-1 and TRBJ2-1, with TRBD2 matching 10 bases. Germline V lookup: CDR1 DFQATT, CDR2 SNEGSKA (reference sequence). The CDR3 extends over 17 amino acids. Unmatched junction bases numbered 9, after V lost 4 bases and J lost 0 bases. The CDR3 DNA reads as TGCAGTGCTATTTCTAGCGGGGGCCAGAGCTCCTACAATGAGCAGTTCTTC. Translated, it gives CSAISSGGQSSYNEQFF.

As to this clonotype: With a far larger clone one base away, a read error is the likely cause. The chain carries TRBV6-2 or TRBV6-3 and TRBJ2-1; tentative D call: TRBD1 (5 bases). Trimming cost V 3 bases and J 10 bases, with 13 bases left between them. Looked up from germline, CDR1 is MNHEY and CDR2 is SVGEGT. The CDR3 totals 13 residues. CDR3 nucleotide sequence: TGTGCCAGCAGTTATCAGGGCGCCTACGAGCAGTTCTTC. Its translation is CASSYQGAYEQFF.

This clonotype was picked up many times. V and J are TRBV5-1 and TRBJ1-5, with 8 bases fitting TRBD1. CDR1 SGHRS and CDR2 YFSETQ come from the germline V gene. This CDR3 contains 16 residues. After removal of 0 bases from V and 4 bases from J, the junction contained 6 bases not matched to a gene. The CDR3 sequence: CASSLGGTGPNQPQHF. CDR3 bases: TGCGCCAGCAGCTTGGGCGGGACAGGACCTAATCAGCCCCAGCATTTT. The whole variable domain, filled in from reference TRBV5-1 and TRBJ1-5, reads KAGVTQTPRYLIKTRGQQVTLSCSPISGHRSVSWYQQTPGQGLQFLFEYFSETQRNKGNFPGRFSGRQFSNSRSEMNVSTLELGDSALYLCASSLGGTGPNQPQHFGDGTRLSIL.

This clonotype was counted many times. This CDR3 is CASSSILAGVEYNEQFF. CDR3 DNA sequence: TGTGCCAGCAGTTCAATACTAGCGGGAGTTGAGTACAATGAGCAGTTCTTC. The V gene is TRBV28, the J gene TRBJ2-1, with 11 bases fitting TRBD2. The CDR3 length is 17 residues. Germline V CDR1 and CDR2: MDHEN, SYDVKM. Trimming cost V 4 bases and J 4 bases; bases outside gene matches: 9.

This clonotype came up a few times. This rearrangement joins TRBV7-8 to TRBJ2-7, with 7 bases matching TRBD1. V was clipped by 6 bases and J by 3 bases; unmatched bases: 8. This CDR3 has 14 amino acids. Germline V gene sequence: CDR1 SGHVS, CDR2 FQNEAQ. CDR3: CASSTGTESYEQYF. DNA for the CDR3: TGTGCCAGCAGTACCGGGACAGAAAGCTACGAGCAGTACTTC.

This clonotype was counted many times. The chain joins TRBV24-1 to TRBJ2-7; 9 bases line up with TRBD2. The CDR3 runs to 14 residues. The germline V gene has CDR1 KGHDR and CDR2 SFDVKD. V lost 3 bases to trimming and J lost 4 bases; unmatched junction nucleotides: 3. In DNA form, the CDR3 reads TGTGCCACCAGTGATCCTCTAGCGGGATACGAGCAGTACTTC. Translated: CATSDPLAGYEQYF.

This clonotype showed up many times. The chain combines TRBV20-1 with TRBJ1-5, with a tentative D call TRBD1 (6 bases). The CDR3 covers 14 residues. Germline CDR1 is DFQATT and CDR2 is SNEGSKA (reference sequence). Trimming removed 3 bases at V and 9 bases at J, with 18 bases between. The CDR3 sequence: CSARYQGQQGPQHF. CDR3 sequence (DNA): TGCAGTGCTAGGTATCAGGGGCAGCAGGGGCCCCAGCATTTT.

This clonotype was recorded a few times. This CDR3 reads CASSFLPGFQETQYF. The CDR3 DNA sequence: TGTGCCAGTAGCTTCCTGCCGGGGTTCCAAGAGACCCAGTACTTC. The chain joins TRBV19 to TRBJ2-5, with D perhaps TRBD2 (5 bases). Trimming pared 6 bases from V and 1 base from J, leaving 15 bases between. CDR3 length: 15 residues. Germline CDR1 is LNHDA and CDR2 is SQIVND (reference sequence).

The rearrangement links TRBV5-4 to TRBJ2-1, with unresolved D. Germline V gives CDR1 SGHNT, CDR2 YYREEE (reference sequence). V shed 4 bases and J shed 0 bases, with 17 bases lying between them. The CDR3 totals 17 residues. In DNA, the CDR3 is TGTGCCAGCAGCCCCCGGGCGATTGGAAGCTCCTACAATGAGCAGTTCTTC. Amino acid sequence: CASSPRAIGSSYNEQFF.

The table lists this clonotype with many counts. The V gene is TRBV4-1, the J gene TRBJ2-3, with D possibly being TRBD1 or TRBD2 (7 bases each). Germline V gene data show CDR1 as MGHRA and CDR2 as YSYEKL. V was pared by 0 bases and J by 1 base, with 14 bases between. There are 17 residues in the CDR3. CDR3 protein: CASSQDQGGGGTDTQYF. CDR3 coding DNA: TGCGCCAGCAGCCAAGATCAGGGGGGAGGGGGCACAGATACGCAGTATTTT.

The chain combines TRBV10-3 with TRBJ1-5, with D hard to call. V dropped 8 bases and J dropped 5 bases, with 4 bases sitting between them. Germline values: CDR1 ENHRY, CDR2 SYGVKD. This CDR3 spans 10 amino acids. CDR3 nucleotides: TGTGCCATCGGATATCAGCCCCAGCATTTT. Translating it yields CAIGYQPQHF.

Many counts were recorded for this clonotype. The chain has TRBV25-1 and TRBJ2-1, with D maybe TRBD2 (6 bases). V gave up 7 bases and J gave up 3 bases, with 13 bases separating them. Germline lookup yields CDR1 MGHDK and CDR2 SYGVNS. CDR3 size: 14 residues. The CDR3 spells CASTGGNGYNEQFF. In DNA, the CDR3 is TGTGCCAGCACCGGCGGGAACGGCTACAATGAGCAGTTCTTC.

This clonotype was detected many times. The chain's CDR3 is CASSSGYRARAFF. In DNA, the CDR3 is TGTGCCAGCAGCTCTGGATACAGGGCCCGGGCTTTCTTT. The chain uses TRBV7-9 and TRBJ1-1; D is possibly TRBD1 (6 bases). The CDR3 consists of 13 residues. Germline assignment: CDR1 SEHNR and CDR2 FQNEAQ (reference sequence). V lost 4 bases and J 11 bases, leaving 17 bases between the germline ends.

V usage is TRBV7-2 and J usage is TRBJ1-2; 9 nucleotides match TRBD1. This CDR3 is 15 amino acids long. Germline lookup yields CDR1 SGHTA and CDR2 FQGNSA. Trimming cost V 0 bases and J 4 bases; bases outside gene matches: 3. CDR3 region: CASSLAGTGSYGYTF. In DNA form, the CDR3 reads TGTGCCAGCAGCTTAGCCGGGACAGGGAGCTATGGCTACACCTTC.

The chain is built from TRBV29-1 and TRBJ2-3; D possibly corresponds to TRBD2 (5 bases). Trimming took 7 bases from V and 6 from J, leaving 17 bases between them. There are 13 residues in the CDR3. Germline V gene lookup returns CDR1 SQVTM and CDR2 ANQGSEA. CDR3 bases: TGCAGCGCTCCCCCCGGAGGAAGCGATACGCAGTATTTT. Amino acids: CSAPPGGSDTQYF.

This clonotype has a count of ten or more. The chain has TRBV9 and TRBJ2-1; unclear D gene. CDR3 length equals 13 residues. Trimming stripped 3 bases from V and 8 bases from J, with 12 bases between. Germline V lookup: CDR1 SGDLS, CDR2 YYNGEE. This CDR3 is CASSADPGDEQFF. The CDR3, as DNA: TGTGCCAGCAGCGCAGACCCGGGCGATGAGCAGTTCTTC.

Regarding this clonotype: It is unclear where the CDR3 begins or ends on the DNA, so no DNA is shown, and the CDR3 is as TCRdb lists it. The rearrangement uses TRBV28 and TRBJ2-2; the table's D call TRBD2 went unverified against the DNA. The CDR3 adds up to 13 amino acids, both ends counted. Germline CDR1 MDHEN, CDR2 SYDVKM. The chain's CDR3 is CASSSVSGELFFF.